Listed below are T cell receptor beta chains from one sample, sequenced in a study of radiotherapy plus CTLA-4 blockade in lung cancer. Assay used: immunoSEQ multiplex PCR; TCRdb lists only in-frame clones, some missing. Found here are 90,000 or so clones, approximately 83% of them singletons; the top ten hold 2% to 2.5%. Sample: peripheral blood, taken from a patient treated with radiotherapy plus ipilimumab. These receptors originate from a human donor with non-small cell lung cancer who had a partial response to radiotherapy plus ipilimumab. Both conserved end residues are part of each CDR3. The order of the fields is V gene, J gene, clone size, CDR3 protein. A clone size is listed for some rows: how often the clone was seen (once, few, many), or a class if it is expanded.

TRBV28	TRBJ1-2	-	CASSLDRVDGYTF
TRBV5-1	TRBJ2-1	-	CASSFTSGSYNEQFF
TRBV21-1	TRBJ1-1	few	CASSSPQGVTTEAFF
TRBV2	TRBJ1-2	-	CASSPGTAYGYTF
TRBV5-6	TRBJ2-3	-	CASSLVGLAADTQYF
TRBV28	TRBJ2-7	once	CATFSNRPKIEQYF
TRBV19	TRBJ2-1	-	CASAGLASNEQFF
TRBV11-3	TRBJ2-3	few	CAIVTGGRTDTQYF
TRBV29-1	TRBJ2-3	-	CSAGGARLQSTDTQYF
TRBV2	TRBJ1-3	-	CASRGGPGNTIYF
TRBV18	TRBJ2-3	-	CASSPTGTGSVNTQYF
TRBV4-1	TRBJ2-1	-	CASSRREVHEQFF
TRBV7-8	TRBJ1-1	-	CASRLAWQENTEAFF
TRBV30	TRBJ1-2	-	CAWSGRVDYGYTF
TRBV29-1	TRBJ2-1	-	CSVGTFDNEQFF
TRBV27	TRBJ1-1	-	CASREDRGNTEAFF
TRBV9	TRBJ2-7	-	CANSFASGRASYEQYF
TRBV29-1	TRBJ1-5	-	CSVGQGEQPQHF
TRBV2	TRBJ2-5	-	CASSESGVGETQYF
TRBV28	TRBJ1-2	once	CASSAGEYYGYTF
TRBV19	TRBJ2-1	-	CASSGTSWDEQFF
TRBV19	TRBJ2-5	-	CASSFSQETQYF
TRBV29-1	TRBJ1-4	-	CSVSYGVSEKLFF
TRBV19	TRBJ2-5	-	CASSSGQTPQETQYF
TRBV7-2	TRBJ2-1	few	CASSQGQGRYNEQFF
TRBV10-3	TRBJ2-3	-	CAISERRSSGLGGDTTDTQYF
TRBV2	TRBJ2-3	-	CATRDFSADTQYF
TRBV18	TRBJ1-1	-	CASSPSGTGIVNTEAFF
TRBV15	TRBJ1-4	-	CATSPGTGNRQLFF
TRBV9	TRBJ2-2	-	CASSIRQGNTGELFF
TRBV30	TRBJ2-5	once	CAWSALPLETQYF
TRBV2	TRBJ2-1	-	CASSGTGVRQFF
TRBV20-1	TRBJ1-2	-	CSATGQYGYTF
TRBV6-1	TRBJ1-1	-	CASSGTGGYMNTEAFF
TRBV2	TRBJ1-4	once	CASSEEAGVEKLFF
TRBV19	TRBJ2-3	once	CASTLRSTDTQYF
TRBV18	TRBJ2-7	-	CASSRGLAETYEQYF
TRBV28	TRBJ1-1	-	CASSQRQGGLHTEAFF
TRBV5-1	TRBJ2-7	-	CASSLELAGAYEQYF
TRBV4-3	TRBJ2-1	-	CASSQALAGGGHEQFF
TRBV18	TRBJ2-7	-	CASSSQTGGSYEQYF
TRBV30	TRBJ2-1	once	CAWSVVGAGERWFF
TRBV19	TRBJ1-2	once	CASSARQGTYGYTF
TRBV9	TRBJ1-2	-	CASSVVTGTPGIDYGYTF
TRBV7-2	TRBJ1-4	-	CASSFDPRGFGGKLFF
TRBV7-2	-	-	CASSSTSGYEQYF
TRBV2	TRBJ2-3	-	CASSDRGRTDTQYF
TRBV5-1	TRBJ2-5	-	CASSWGGLAGQETQYF
TRBV27	TRBJ1-2	few	CASRKQGAGDYGYTF